Shown below are 28 T cell receptor beta chains from a single sample sequenced in a study of OX40 agonist ivuxolimab in advanced cancers. Libraries were prepared by immunoSEQ multiplex PCR; TCRdb keeps only in-frame clonotypes and omits some of them. The table records some 68,000 clones, approximately 90% of them present only once. Sequenced here: CD4+ or CD8+ T cells sorted from blood, sampled in a trial of the OX40 agonist ivuxolimab. These receptor sequences come from an adult with an advanced solid tumor such as melanoma, head and neck, liver or kidney cancer.

This chain joins TRBV9 and TRBJ2-3; D remains ambiguous. The V and J ends lost 0 bases and 4 bases respectively, with 9 bases between them. Germline V lookup: CDR1 SGDLS, CDR2 YYNGEE. The CDR3 covers 14 residues. The CDR3 loop reads CASSVEGLADTQYF. In DNA, the CDR3 is TGTGCCAGCAGCGTAGAAGGGCTGGCAGATACGCAGTATTTT. The entire variable domain, with the rest obtained from reference TRBV9 and TRBJ2-3, is as follows: DSGVTQTPKHLITATGQRVTLRCSPRSGDLSVYWYQQSLDQGLQFLIQYYNGEERAKGNILERFSAQQFPDLHSELNLSSLELGDSALYFCASSVEGLADTQYFGPGTRLTVL.

This chain joins TRBV7-9 and TRBJ1-5; a possible D gene is TRBD1 (5 bases). V shed 4 bases and J shed 4 bases, with 11 bases lying between them. Germline lookup yields CDR1 SEHNR and CDR2 FQNEAQ (reference sequence). The CDR3 contains 14 residues. The CDR3 is CASSSGSENQPQHF. The DNA for the CDR3 is TGTGCCAGCAGCTCAGGGTCGGAGAATCAGCCCCAGCATTTT.

This chain uses TRBV4-1 with TRBJ1-4; 9 nucleotides agree with TRBD1. The germline V gene has CDR1 MGHRA and CDR2 YSYEKL. CDR3 length: 15 amino acids. V shed 2 bases, J shed 2 bases, and the junction held 0 bases outside the gene matches. The DNA of the CDR3 is TGCGCCAGCAGCCAAACAGGGGGCACTAATGAAAAACTGTTTTTT. This codes for CASSQTGGTNEKLFF.

In nucleotides, the CDR3 is TGTGCCAGCAGCCAAGATTGGGGGGCGGGGGACGAGACCCAGTACTTC. Translation: CASSQDWGAGDETQYF. The chain uses TRBV4-2 and TRBJ2-5, with D tentatively TRBD2 (7 bases). V lost 0 bases, J lost 5 bases, and 16 bases lay in between. This CDR3 comprises 16 residues. The V gene's germline CDR1 is LGHNA and CDR2 YNFKEQ.

The CDR3 region is CASSRIRETQYF. The CDR3 DNA reads as TGTGCCAGTAGTCGAATTCGGGAGACCCAGTACTTC. The chain combines TRBV19 with TRBJ2-5, with D uncertain. The CDR3 consists of 12 residues. Trimming removed 5 bases at V and 5 bases at J, with 9 bases between. Germline-derived CDR1 and CDR2 are LNHDA and SQIVND (reference sequence).

The chain recombines TRBV6-5 with TRBJ2-7; 9 bases are shared with TRBD1. Looked up from germline, CDR1 is MNHEY and CDR2 is SVGAGI. CDR3 length equals 14 residues. The V and J ends lost 3 bases and 5 bases, in that order; junction bases with no gene match: 5. CDR3 region: CASSYGTGINEQYF. Written as DNA, the CDR3 is TGTGCCAGCAGTTATGGGACAGGGATCAACGAGCAGTACTTC.

The gene calls are TRBV11-2 and TRBJ2-7; tentative D call: TRBD2 (5 bases). CDR3 size: 13 residues. Trimming took 4 bases from V and 0 from J, leaving 7 bases between them. Germline loops: CDR1 SGHAT, CDR2 FQNNGV. The CDR3 reads CASSSTTSYEQYF. DNA for the CDR3: TGTGCCAGCAGCTCGACTACCTCCTACGAGCAGTACTTC.

The chain recombines TRBV9 with TRBJ2-1, with TRBD2 matching 11 bases. This CDR3 is built from 16 residues. V shed 4 bases and J 7 bases; nucleotides not matched to a gene: 10. The V gene's germline CDR1 is SGDLS and CDR2 YYNGEE. CDR3 sequence reads: CASSPHPGLADNEQFF. The CDR3 nucleotides are TGTGCCAGCAGCCCCCACCCGGGACTAGCGGATAATGAGCAGTTCTTC.

The CDR3: CSALASLLAGGNNEQFF. In nucleotides, the CDR3 is TGCAGCGCCCTTGCATCCCTACTAGCGGGGGGGAACAATGAGCAGTTCTTC. This chain links TRBV29-1 with TRBJ2-1; 13 nucleotides agree with TRBD2. The V segment lost 7 bases and the J segment 5 bases; nucleotides outside the gene matches: 14. CDR1 and CDR2 (germline): SQVTM, ANQGSEA. The CDR3 has 17 amino acids.

The CDR3 is CASSQDLGYLKTDTQYF. DNA of the CDR3: TGCGCCAGCAGCCAAGATCTCGGGTACCTCAAGACAGATACGCAGTATTTT. The V and J genes are TRBV4-1 and TRBJ2-3; D is unclear. The length of the CDR3 is 17 residues. The V gene lost 0 bases and the J gene lost 3 bases, with 16 bases spanning the gap. Per germline, CDR1 MGHRA and CDR2 YSYEKL.

This chain connects TRBV11-2 to TRBJ2-1; 11 nucleotides line up with TRBD1. V dropped 0 bases and J dropped 5; count of bases not matched to a gene: 6. The CDR3 has 17 amino acids. Germline CDR1 reads SGHAT; CDR2 reads FQNNGV. The CDR3 bases are TGTGCCAGCAGCTTAGATAGGACAGGGGGCGCGGACAATGAGCAGTTCTTC. As protein: CASSLDRTGGADNEQFF.

This clone was recorded only once. This sequence joins TRBV6-5 and TRBJ2-3, with D possibly matching TRBD2 (5 bases). The CDR3 is 15 residues long. The germline gives CDR1 MNHEY, CDR2 SVGAGI. Trimming stripped 7 bases from V and 0 bases from J, with 14 bases between. The CDR3 region is CASKRSGTSTDTQYF. The CDR3 DNA sequence: TGTGCCAGCAAAAGAAGCGGAACTAGCACAGATACGCAGTATTTT.

The chain recombines TRBV7-9 with TRBJ2-2, with 12 bases aligning to TRBD2. Germline V gene data show CDR1 as SEHNR and CDR2 as FQNEAQ (reference sequence). This CDR3 is built from 19 residues. V dropped 3 bases and J dropped 4; count of bases not matched to a gene: 12. The CDR3 nucleotides are TGTGCCAGCAGCTTCTACAGGGCTAGCGGGAGGGCCGGCACCGGGGAGCTGTTTTTT. This sequence encodes CASSFYRASGRAGTGELFF.

The chain combines TRBV29-1 with TRBJ1-1; 7 bases map to TRBD1. Trimming took 5 bases from V and 3 from J; bases not matched to a gene: 3. This CDR3 spans 12 amino acids. Germline CDR1 and CDR2: SQVTM and ANQGSEA. CDR3 coding DNA: TGCAGCGTTAACAGGGGATACACTGAAGCTTTCTTT. Protein product: CSVNRGYTEAFF.

The J gene is TRBJ2-5, the V gene TRBV5-1; no definite D call. The CDR3 spans 11 residues. Germline V gene sequence: CDR1 SGHRS, CDR2 YFSETQ. The V end lost 4 bases, the J end lost 2 bases, and 3 bases lay between the germline ends. Here the CDR3 DNA reads TGCGCCAGCAGCCGTCAAGAGACCCAGTACTTC. This encodes CASSRQETQYF.

This sequence joins TRBV6-1 and TRBJ1-2; perhaps TRBD1 as D (5 bases). V was trimmed by 0 bases and J by 7 bases, leaving 12 bases between them. Germline V gives CDR1 MNHNS, CDR2 SASEGT. The CDR3 consists of 14 residues. CDR3 in amino acids: CASSEALGLSGYTF. As DNA, the CDR3 is TGTGCCAGCAGTGAAGCACTGGGACTTAGTGGCTACACCTTC.

This chain links TRBV7-6 with TRBJ2-5, with TRBD1 matching over 8 bases. Germline assignment: CDR1 SGHVS and CDR2 FNYEAQ. This CDR3 is built from 14 residues. V shed 3 bases and J 4 bases; nucleotides not matched to a gene: 4. The chain's CDR3 is CASSFRDRLETQYF. The CDR3 nucleotides are TGTGCCAGCAGCTTCCGGGACAGGTTAGAGACCCAGTACTTC.

This clone was detected a few times. This rearrangement joins TRBV23-1 to TRBJ1-2; D gene unclear. TRBV23-1 is flagged as an ORF with uncertain function. The ends were cut back, 10 bases at V and 5 bases at J, with 2 bases in the middle. The CDR3 runs 8 residues. The CDR3 loop reads CAIYGYTF. The CDR3 nucleotides read TGCGCCATTTATGGCTACACCTTC.

The chain couples TRBV28 to TRBJ2-7; 9 nucleotides agree with TRBD2. Germline CDR1 and CDR2: MDHEN and SYDVKM. The ends lost 5 bases at V and 0 bases at J; junction bases unmatched: 2. CDR3 size: 14 residues. The CDR3 nucleotides read TGTGCCAGCAGTCCTAGCGGGGACTCCTACGAGCAGTACTTC. Its protein product is CASSPSGDSYEQYF.

V and J are TRBV19 and TRBJ2-5; D possibly corresponds to TRBD1 (5 bases). The germline V gene has CDR1 LNHDA and CDR2 SQIVND (reference sequence). V lost 1 base and J lost 4, with 16 bases in between. This CDR3 has 16 amino acids. CDR3 sequence reads: CASSIGAGCKIETQYF. CDR3 coding DNA: TGTGCCAGTAGTATAGGAGCAGGGTGCAAAATAGAGACCCAGTACTTC.

The chain joins TRBV11-3 to TRBJ2-2; 10 bases fit TRBD1. The CDR3 consists of 15 residues. Germline trimming cut 5 bases from V and 5 bases from J; bases unmatched to any gene: 5. CDR1 SGHNT and CDR2 YENEEA come from the germline V gene. CDR3 sequence reads: CASSPRDRGTGELFF. The CDR3 DNA follows: TGTGCCAGCAGCCCCCGGGACAGGGGAACCGGGGAGCTGTTTTTT.

This sequence joins TRBV9 and TRBJ1-1; 11 nucleotides agree with TRBD1. CDR1 is SGDLS, CDR2 YYNGEE, per germline. The V and J ends lost 3 bases and 4 bases, in that order; junction bases with no gene match: 8. The CDR3 has 16 residues. CDR3 amino acids: CASSDRTGGRGTEAFF. CDR3 nucleotides: TGTGCCAGCAGCGACCGGACAGGGGGCAGGGGCACTGAAGCTTTCTTT.

Here the CDR3 DNA reads TGTGCCAGTCGTCCGGGAATGGGCGCGGGCTACACCTTC. Its protein is CASRPGMGAGYTF. This chain uses TRBV19 with TRBJ1-2; D is undetermined. The CDR3 extends over 13 amino acids. V lost 8 bases, J lost 8 bases, and 18 bases lay in between. Germline-derived CDR1 and CDR2 are LNHDA and SQIVND (reference sequence). Supplemented by reference TRBV19 and TRBJ1-2, the full variable domain reads DGGITQSPKYLFRKEGQNVTLSCEQNLNHDAMYWYRQDPGQGLRLIYYSQIVNDFQKGDIAEGYSVSREKKESFPLTVTSAQKNPTAFYLCASRPGMGAGYTFGSGTRLTVV.

The gene calls are TRBV7-9 and TRBJ1-2, with D perhaps matching TRBD1 (6 bases). Germline lookup yields CDR1 SEHNR and CDR2 FQNEAQ (reference sequence). Trimming removed 5 bases at V and 4 bases at J, with 14 bases between. This CDR3 contains 14 residues. The CDR3 nucleotides are TGTGCCAGCAGCCCAGGACAGTCCCGCTATGGCTACACCTTC. Translated, it gives CASSPGQSRYGYTF.

The CDR3 here is CASSSSPLGYEQFF. CDR3 nucleotide sequence: TGTGCCAGCAGCTCGAGCCCTTTGGGGTATGAGCAGTTCTTC. The V gene is TRBV7-2, the J gene TRBJ2-1; D uncertain. This CDR3 has 14 amino acids. Trimming cost V 4 bases and J 8 bases, with 15 bases left between them. CDR1 and CDR2 (germline): SGHTA, FQGNSA.

The rearrangement links TRBV28 to TRBJ1-5; TRBD1 agrees at 9 bases. Unmatched junction bases numbered 7, after V lost 6 bases and J lost 4 bases. The CDR3 spans 15 residues. CDR1 is MDHEN, CDR2 SYDVKM, per germline. The CDR3: CASRRQGEVNQPQHF. The CDR3 region has the DNA TGTGCCAGCAGGCGACAGGGGGAGGTAAATCAGCCCCAGCATTTT.

This chain connects TRBV18 to TRBJ2-7; D uncertain. The CDR3 extends over 13 amino acids. V was pared by 4 bases and J by 3 bases, with 10 bases between. Looked up from germline, CDR1 is KGHSH and CDR2 is LQKENI. The CDR3 here is CASSRPGLYEQYF. The CDR3 nucleotides read TGTGCCAGCTCACGGCCAGGCCTCTACGAGCAGTACTTC.

In its sample, this clone was seen a few times. The V and J genes are TRBV7-9 and TRBJ2-7; the D gene is possibly TRBD2 (6 bases). Germline assignment: CDR1 SEHNR and CDR2 FQNEAQ (reference sequence). The CDR3 contains 13 residues. V lost 8 bases, J lost 6 bases, and 17 bases lay in between. CDR3 sequence (DNA): TGTGCCAGCGGGGGAGGACGGGGCGTCGAGCAGTACTTC. Protein product: CASGGGRGVEQYF.